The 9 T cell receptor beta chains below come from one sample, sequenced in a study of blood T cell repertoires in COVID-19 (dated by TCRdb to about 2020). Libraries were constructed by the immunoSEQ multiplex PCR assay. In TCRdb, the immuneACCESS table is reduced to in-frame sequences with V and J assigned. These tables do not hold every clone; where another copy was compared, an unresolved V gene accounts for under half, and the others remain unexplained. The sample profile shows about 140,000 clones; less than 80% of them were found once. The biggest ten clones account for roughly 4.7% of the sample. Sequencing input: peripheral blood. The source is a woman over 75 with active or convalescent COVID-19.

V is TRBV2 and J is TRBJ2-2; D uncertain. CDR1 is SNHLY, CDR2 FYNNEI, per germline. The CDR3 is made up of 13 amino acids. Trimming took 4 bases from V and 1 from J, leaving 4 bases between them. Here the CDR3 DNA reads TGTGCCAGCAGTGTACTGAACACCGGGGAGCTGTTTTTT. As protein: CASSVLNTGELFF.

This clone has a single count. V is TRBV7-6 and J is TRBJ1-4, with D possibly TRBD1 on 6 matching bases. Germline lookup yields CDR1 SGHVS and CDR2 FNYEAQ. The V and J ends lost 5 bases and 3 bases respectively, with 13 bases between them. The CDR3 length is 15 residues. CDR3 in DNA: TGTGCCAGCAGCGTCACAGGGTATGCTAATGAAAAACTGTTTTTT. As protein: CASSVTGYANEKLFF. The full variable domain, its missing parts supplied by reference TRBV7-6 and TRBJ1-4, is GAGVSQSPRYKVTKRGQDVALRCDPISGHVSLYWYRQALGQGPEFLTYFNYEAQQDKSGLPNDRFSAERPEGSISTLTIQRTEQRDSAMYRCASSVTGYANEKLFFGSGTQLSVL.

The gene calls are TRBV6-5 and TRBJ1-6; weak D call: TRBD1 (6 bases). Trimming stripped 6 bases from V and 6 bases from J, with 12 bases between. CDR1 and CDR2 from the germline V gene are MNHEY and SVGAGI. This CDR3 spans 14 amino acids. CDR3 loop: CASRPRQVNSPLHF. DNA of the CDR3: TGTGCCAGCAGACCAAGACAGGTTAATTCACCCCTCCACTTT.

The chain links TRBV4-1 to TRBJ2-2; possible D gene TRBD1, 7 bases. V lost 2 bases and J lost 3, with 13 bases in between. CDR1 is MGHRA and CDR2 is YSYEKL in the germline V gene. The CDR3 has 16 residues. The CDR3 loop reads CASSQLTGRYTGELFF. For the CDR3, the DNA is TGCGCCAGCAGCCAACTGACAGGGAGGTACACCGGGGAGCTGTTTTTT.

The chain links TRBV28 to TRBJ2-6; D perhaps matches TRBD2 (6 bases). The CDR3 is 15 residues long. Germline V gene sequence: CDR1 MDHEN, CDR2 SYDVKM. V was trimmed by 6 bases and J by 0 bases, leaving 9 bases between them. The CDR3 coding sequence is TGTGCCAGCAGCTCCGGGGGCTCTGGGGCCAACGTCCTGACTTTC. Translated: CASSSGGSGANVLTF.

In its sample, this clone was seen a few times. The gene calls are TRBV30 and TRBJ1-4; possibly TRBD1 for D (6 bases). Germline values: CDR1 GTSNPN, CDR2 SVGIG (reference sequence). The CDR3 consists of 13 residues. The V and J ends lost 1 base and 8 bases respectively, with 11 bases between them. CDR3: CAWSAGALEKLFF. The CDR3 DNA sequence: TGTGCCTGGAGTGCAGGGGCGTTGGAAAAACTGTTTTTT.

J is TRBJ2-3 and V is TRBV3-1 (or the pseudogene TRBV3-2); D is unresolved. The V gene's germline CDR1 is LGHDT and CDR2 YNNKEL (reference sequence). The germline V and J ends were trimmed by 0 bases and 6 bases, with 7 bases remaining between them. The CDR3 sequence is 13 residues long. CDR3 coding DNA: TGTGCCAGCAGCCAAGATTTTCTTGATACGCAGTATTTT. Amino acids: CASSQDFLDTQYF.

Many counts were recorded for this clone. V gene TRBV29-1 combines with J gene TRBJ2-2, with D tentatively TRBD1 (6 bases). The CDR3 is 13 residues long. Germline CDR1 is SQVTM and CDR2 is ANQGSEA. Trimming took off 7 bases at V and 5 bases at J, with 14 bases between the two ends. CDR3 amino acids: CSGLLTGTGELFF. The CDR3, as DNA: TGCAGCGGATTATTAACAGGGACCGGGGAGCTGTTTTTT.

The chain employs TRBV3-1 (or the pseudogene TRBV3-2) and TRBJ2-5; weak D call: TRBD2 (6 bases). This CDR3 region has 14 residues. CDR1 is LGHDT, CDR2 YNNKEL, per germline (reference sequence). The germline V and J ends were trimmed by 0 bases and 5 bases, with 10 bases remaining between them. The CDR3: CASSQDTSRETQYF. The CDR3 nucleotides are TGTGCCAGCAGCCAAGATACTAGCCGGGAGACCCAGTACTTC.